What follows are 3 T cell receptor beta chains derived from one specimen sequenced in a study of shared clonotypes between healthy human individuals. Here immunoSEQ multiplex PCR was the method, and the copy in TCRdb shows in-frame clones only, minus some. Altogether some 2,500,000 clones are present, roughly 93% being singletons, with the ten largest covering roughly 0.36%. Sequenced material: naive CD4+ T cells from PBMCs. Indicated subset: CD45RA+ positively selected. The receptors come from a man between 18 and 29 years old in good health. Some clones in this sample may be carry-over from other donors' samples.

V gene TRBV28 combines with J gene TRBJ2-7; 7 bases are a match to TRBD1. The CDR3 covers 15 residues. CDR1 MDHEN and CDR2 SYDVKM come from the germline V gene. With V trimmed by 6 bases and J by 0 bases, 8 bases remained unmatched. The CDR3 protein is CASSIGGPSSYEQYF. CDR3 bases: TGTGCCAGCAGCATAGGGGGCCCGAGCTCCTACGAGCAGTACTTC.

This chain links TRBV27 with TRBJ2-7; D not certain. The CDR3 spans 15 residues. V lost 3 bases, J lost 2 bases, and 14 bases lay in between. Germline CDR1 MNHEY, CDR2 SMNVEV (reference sequence). CDR3 in DNA: TGTGCCAGCAGTTTTCTCGGCCTGGATCCCTACGAGCAGTACTTC. Amino acid sequence: CASSFLGLDPYEQYF.

V gene TRBV2 combines with J gene TRBJ1-3; no clear D. Trimming removed 8 bases from V and 0 bases from J, with 17 bases in between. This CDR3 contains 16 residues. Germline CDR1 SNHLY, CDR2 FYNNEI. CDR3 sequence (DNA): TGTGCCAGCTCGGTGGGAAGGCCGATCTCTGGAAACACCATATATTTT. As protein: CASSVGRPISGNTIYF. Full variable domain (missing parts from reference TRBV2 and TRBJ1-3): EPEVTQTPSHQVTQMGQEVILRCVPISNHLYFYWYRQILGQKVEFLVSFYNNEISEKSEIFDDQFSVERPDGSNFTLKIRSTKLEDSAMYFCASSVGRPISGNTIYFGEGSWLTVV.